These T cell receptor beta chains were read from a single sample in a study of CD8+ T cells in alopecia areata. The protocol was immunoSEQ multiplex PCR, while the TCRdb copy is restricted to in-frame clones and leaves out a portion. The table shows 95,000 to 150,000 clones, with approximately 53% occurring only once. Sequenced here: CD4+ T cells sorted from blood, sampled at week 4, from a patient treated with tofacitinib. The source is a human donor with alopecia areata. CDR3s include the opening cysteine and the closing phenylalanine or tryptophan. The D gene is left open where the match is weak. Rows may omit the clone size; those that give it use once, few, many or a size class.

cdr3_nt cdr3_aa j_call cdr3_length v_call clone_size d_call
TGCGCCAGCAGCCAAGACAGGGCCACCGGGGAGCTGTTTTTT CASSQDRATGELFF TRBJ2-2 14 TRBV4-1 many .
TGTGCCAGCAGCCCGCGGCGGGGAGACACCGGGGAGCTGTTTTTT CASSPRRGDTGELFF TRBJ2-2 15 TRBV7-3 . .
TGTGCCAGCAGCCCTCTTCGGGACATAGGAGGGCAGTTCTTC CASSPLRDIGGQFF TRBJ2-1 14 TRBV7-8 few .
TGCAGCGTGGTAGGACAGGGCTGGCGACCCACTGAAGCTTTCTTT CSVVGQGWRPTEAFF TRBJ1-1 15 TRBV29-1 few TRBD1
TGTGCCAGCAGCTATTCCATCGGGGAGCTGTTTTTT CASSYSIGELFF TRBJ2-2 12 TRBV11-2 . .
TGCAGCGTAGTGACAGGGGTGAACACCGGGGAGCTGTTTTTT CSVVTGVNTGELFF TRBJ2-2 14 TRBV29-1 . TRBD1
TGCGCCAGCAGCCAGCTTTACGTAGGCTCTGGGGCCAACGTCCTGACTTTC CASSQLYVGSGANVLTF TRBJ2-6 17 TRBV4-1 few .
TGTGCCAGCAGTGCCGGGGGGCCCGGGGAGCTGTTTTTT CASSAGGPGELFF TRBJ2-2 13 TRBV2 . .
TGTGCCAGCAGCTTACAGAGCACAGATACGCAGTATTTT CASSLQSTDTQYF TRBJ2-3 13 TRBV6-5 . .
TGTGCCAGCAGCCTATCCGGGACAGGATCGGCCGGGGAGCTGTTTTTT CASSLSGTGSAGELFF TRBJ2-2 16 TRBV7-2 medium-sized TRBD1
TGTGCCACCAGCAGAGCCCCAGAGTTTCAAGAGACCCAGTACTTC CATSRAPEFQETQYF TRBJ2-5 15 TRBV15 . .
TGTGCCAGCAGCGTAGATTTCGGGGGCAACACTGAAGCTTTCTTT CASSVDFGGNTEAFF TRBJ1-1 15 TRBV9 . .
TGCGCCAGCAGCTTAGAGCGGGAGAAAACAGATACGCAGTATTTT CASSLEREKTDTQYF TRBJ2-3 15 TRBV5-1 few TRBD2
TGTGCCAGCAGCCAAGCTGACGGCTACACCTTC CASSQADGYTF TRBJ1-2 11 TRBV4-1 . .
TGTGCCAGCAGCCAGACCTCCAGGGGATCCTCCTATGGCTACACCTTC CASSQTSRGSSYGYTF TRBJ1-2 16 TRBV7-2 . .
TGTGCCAGCAGCCCGGTTAGGGCCACTGAAGCTTTCTTT CASSPVRATEAFF TRBJ1-1 13 TRBV2 . .
TGTGCCAGCTCATCCTCCAGCGGAACCTACGAGCAGTACTTC CASSSSSGTYEQYF TRBJ2-7 14 TRBV18 . .
TGCGCCAGCAGCTTGTTGACTCCCCCAGATACGCAGTATTTT CASSLLTPPDTQYF TRBJ2-3 14 TRBV5-1 . .
TGCAGCTCCGCCCTCGGGACAGGGGGCCTGGGTGAGCAGTTCTTC CSSALGTGGLGEQFF TRBJ2-1 15 TRBV29-1 . TRBD1
TGTGCCAGCAAACTAGCCCTTAACACCGGGGAGCTGTTTTTT CASKLALNTGELFF TRBJ2-2 14 TRBV6-6 once .
TGTGCCAGCAGCTCCAAAGGGGGACGCGACACCGGGGAGCTGTTTTTT CASSSKGGRDTGELFF TRBJ2-2 16 TRBV9 once .
TGCAGCGTTGAACGTCTTGGAACAGGGGAGGACACTGAAGCTTTCTTT CSVERLGTGEDTEAFF TRBJ1-1 16 TRBV29-1 few TRBD1
TGTGCCAGCAGCGGCCGGGACAGCGACTACGAGCAGTACTTC CASSGRDSDYEQYF TRBJ2-7 14 TRBV9 few TRBD1
TGTGCCAGCAGGGTAACAGTCAGGGGCTCCTACGAGCAGTACTTC CASRVTVRGSYEQYF TRBJ2-7 15 TRBV6-5 . .
TGTGCCAGCAGCTTCCGGGACAGGGGTATGAACACTGAAGCTTTCTTT CASSFRDRGMNTEAFF TRBJ1-1 16 TRBV5-6 few TRBD1
TGTGCCAGCAGCGTAGCCCCTACTAGCGTTGGTGAGCAGTTCTTC CASSVAPTSVGEQFF TRBJ2-1 15 TRBV9 . TRBD2
TGCGCCAGCAGCCAACACAAAACCGACAGGGGGCGCTTCTATGGCTACACCTTC CASSQHKTDRGRFYGYTF TRBJ1-2 18 TRBV4-1 . TRBD1
TGCGCCAGCAGCACTCCGGGACTAGGGGTCTACGAGCAGTACTTC CASSTPGLGVYEQYF TRBJ2-7 15 TRBV4-1 once TRBD2
TGCAGCCGAATGGGCACAGATACGCAGTATTTT CSRMGTDTQYF TRBJ2-3 11 TRBV20-1 . .
TGTGCCAGCAGTTACTCACAGGGATCCTACGAGCAGTACTTC CASSYSQGSYEQYF TRBJ2-7 14 TRBV6-5 . .
TGTGCCAGCAGCTTCGACAGGGGTGGGTATGAGCAGTTCTTC CASSFDRGGYEQFF TRBJ2-1 14 TRBV7-3 few TRBD1
TGCGCCAGCAAACCCGGGACAGGGGGCGAGGAGACCCAGTACTTC CASKPGTGGEETQYF TRBJ2-5 15 TRBV5-1 few TRBD1
TGTGCCAGCAGCGCCGGGACGCGCGGCGGAGAGCAGTACTTC CASSAGTRGGEQYF TRBJ2-7 14 TRBV9 . .
TGTGCCTGGAGTGAGGGACACCAGGGGGGCTACACCTTC CAWSEGHQGGYTF TRBJ1-2 13 TRBV30 few .
TGTGCCAGCGATGGGTGGGGTAGCAATCAGCCCCAGCATTTT CASDGWGSNQPQHF TRBJ1-5 14 TRBV6-5 few .
TGTGCCAGCAGCCGCAGAGACCTCAATCAGCCCCAGCATTTT CASSRRDLNQPQHF TRBJ1-5 14 TRBV5-6 . .
TGCAGCACCTGGGACAGCACAGATACGCAGTATTTT CSTWDSTDTQYF TRBJ2-3 12 TRBV29-1 . .
TGTGCCAGCAGCTACGTGGCCGGGGAGCTGTTTTTT CASSYVAGELFF TRBJ2-2 12 TRBV7-9 . .
TGTGCCAGCAGTTATTCCCCCACTACCAATGAGCAGTTCTTC CASSYSPTTNEQFF TRBJ2-1 14 TRBV6-5 . .
TGTGCCAGTAGTATAGCGGGATCCGAGCAGTACTTC CASSIAGSEQYF TRBJ2-7 12 TRBV19 few .
TGTGCCAGCAGCCCCTTGGGACAGGCCTCCACCGGGGAGCTGTTTTTT CASSPLGQASTGELFF TRBJ2-2 16 TRBV9 . TRBD1
TGCGCCAGCAGCCCCCAGGGGAACACTGAAGCTTTCTTT CASSPQGNTEAFF TRBJ1-1 13 TRBV5-1 . .
TGTGCCAGCAGGAACAGGGAGTTGCGTGGCTATGGCTACACCTTC CASRNRELRGYGYTF TRBJ1-2 15 TRBV2 many .
TGCAGCGTTGATGCAGGGTTCTACTACCAGGGCTACACCTTC CSVDAGFYYQGYTF TRBJ1-2 14 TRBV29-1 . .
TGTGCCAGCAGCTTAGGCAGACAGGGGACTGAAGCTTTCTTT CASSLGRQGTEAFF TRBJ1-1 14 TRBV7-9 . TRBD1
TGTGCCAGCAGCTTAGGTAGCGGGAGCGGCAATGAGCAGTTCTTC CASSLGSGSGNEQFF TRBJ2-1 15 TRBV7-6 . TRBD2
TGTGCCAGCAGCTTGGTCGGAGGGATCGCAGATACGCAGTATTTT CASSLVGGIADTQYF TRBJ2-3 15 TRBV5-4 . .
TGCAGCGTTCAGACAGGGGGCACAATCCAGTACTTC CSVQTGGTIQYF TRBJ2-5 12 TRBV29-1 . TRBD1
TGTGCCAGCAGTCCCCCCGGCACTGAAGCTTTCTTT CASSPPGTEAFF TRBJ1-1 12 TRBV27 . .
TGCGCCAGCAGCTTGGACAATGAAGCTTTCTTT CASSLDNEAFF TRBJ1-1 11 TRBV5-1 . .
TGTGCCAGCAGTGAAGGGACTTCGTACACCTTC CASSEGTSYTF TRBJ1-2 11 TRBV25-1 . .
TGTGCCACCTCCCGCGCTGGGGAGCTGTTTTTT CATSRAGELFF TRBJ2-2 11 TRBV7-9 few .
TGTGCCAGCAGGGGGGGACAGGGGTGGACTGAAGCTTTCTTT CASRGGQGWTEAFF TRBJ1-1 14 TRBV27 few TRBD1
TGTGCCAGCAGTCCCGGGACAGGGTATCAAGAGACCCAGTACTTC CASSPGTGYQETQYF TRBJ2-5 15 TRBV2 few TRBD1
TGCAGCGTTGGGGGACTAGGCACAGATACGCAGTATTTT CSVGGLGTDTQYF TRBJ2-3 13 TRBV29-1 . TRBD2
TGTGCCTGGAGTCGCCAGACTAGCGGGCAGGGTGAGCAGTTCTTC CAWSRQTSGQGEQFF TRBJ2-1 15 TRBV30 . TRBD2
TGCAGCGTTGGTAATCAGCCCCAGCATTTT CSVGNQPQHF TRBJ1-5 10 TRBV29-1 . .
TGTGCCAGTAGTATAGATGCGACAGGGATAGGCGATGAGCAGTTCTTC CASSIDATGIGDEQFF TRBJ2-1 16 TRBV19 few TRBD1
TGTGCCAGCAGTGATCGCCTCGGGGGATATGGCTACACCTTC CASSDRLGGYGYTF TRBJ1-2 14 TRBV2 . .